The present TCR beta chain was sequenced within a study of graft-versus-host responses after intestinal transplantation. Findings and caveats of the study: Recipient bone marrow held GvH clones, some seen earlier in ileum or blood.

Concerning this clone itself: The antigen is undetermined.

Germline V CDR1 and CDR2: SGHTA, FQGNSA. Trimming pared 8 bases from V and 0 bases from J, leaving 11 bases between. CDR3 length equals 14 residues. TCRdb keeps only in-frame clones here, not all; method: immunoSEQ multiplex PCR. Of 70,000 to 95,000 clones detected, approximately 92% appear once; the ten largest clones hold around 1.1%. This sequence was found in a human donor who was the organ donor for an intestinal transplant. The chain links TRBV7-2 to TRBJ1-3, with TRBD1 as a possible D gene (5 bases). The sequencing here drew on unstimulated CD8+ T cells sorted from spleen or lymph node cells, taken before transplant. The chain's CDR3 is CASGPGLSGNTIYF. The CDR3, as DNA: TGTGCCAGCGGACCGGGACTCTCTGGAAACACCATATATTTT.